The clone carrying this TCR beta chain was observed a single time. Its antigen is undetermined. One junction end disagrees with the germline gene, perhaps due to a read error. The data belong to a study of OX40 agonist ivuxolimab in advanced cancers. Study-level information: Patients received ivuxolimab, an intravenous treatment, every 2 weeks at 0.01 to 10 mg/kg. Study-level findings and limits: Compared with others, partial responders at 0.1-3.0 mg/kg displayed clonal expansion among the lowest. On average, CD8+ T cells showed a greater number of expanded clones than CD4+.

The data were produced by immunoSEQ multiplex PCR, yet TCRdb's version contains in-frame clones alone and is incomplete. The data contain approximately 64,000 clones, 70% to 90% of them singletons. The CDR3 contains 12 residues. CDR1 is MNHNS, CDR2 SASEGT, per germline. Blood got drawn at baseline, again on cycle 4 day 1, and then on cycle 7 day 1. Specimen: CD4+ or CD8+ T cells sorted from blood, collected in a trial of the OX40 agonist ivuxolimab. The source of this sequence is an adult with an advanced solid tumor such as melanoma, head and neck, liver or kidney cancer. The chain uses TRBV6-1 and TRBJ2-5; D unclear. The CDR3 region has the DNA TGTGCCGGCAGTCCTCGCCGAGAGACCCAGTACTTC. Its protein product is CAGSPRRETQYF.